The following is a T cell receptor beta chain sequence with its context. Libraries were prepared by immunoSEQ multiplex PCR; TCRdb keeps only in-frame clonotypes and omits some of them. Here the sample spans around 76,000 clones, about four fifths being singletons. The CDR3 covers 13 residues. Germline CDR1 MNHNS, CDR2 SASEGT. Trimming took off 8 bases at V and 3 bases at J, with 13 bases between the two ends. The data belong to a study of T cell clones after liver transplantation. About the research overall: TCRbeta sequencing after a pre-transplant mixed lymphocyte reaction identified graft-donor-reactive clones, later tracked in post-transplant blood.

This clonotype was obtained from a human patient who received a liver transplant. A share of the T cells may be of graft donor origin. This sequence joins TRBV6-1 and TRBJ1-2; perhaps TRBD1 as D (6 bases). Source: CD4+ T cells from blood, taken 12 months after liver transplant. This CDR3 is CASAQGPDYGYTF. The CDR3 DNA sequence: TGTGCCAGCGCGCAGGGGCCGGACTATGGCTACACCTTC.